This T cell receptor beta chain is drawn from a study of T cells after yellow fever vaccination. Germline V lookup: CDR1 LGHNA, CDR2 YSLEER. The CDR3 contains 15 residues. V lost 1 base and J 8 bases, leaving 15 bases between the germline ends. A 5'RACE template-switching step, the method used to make TCR cDNA, added a universal primer site and UMIs. TCRdb processed the 5' RACE reads anew with MiXCR; each CDR3 protein has one entry. The sample lists fewer than 450,000 distinct CDR3 sequences; approximately 3.9% were seen once. Study-wide points: It was the secondary response that reached its peak faster, day 5 versus 15, but it was weaker. Highly abundant clonotypes carried over from the bulk population could end up in FACS-sorted repertoires as contaminants.

Comments on this clonotype: Its antigen is currently unknown.

The chain carries TRBV4-3 and TRBJ2-1, with D possibly TRBD2 on 6 matching bases. The sequences come from PBMCs, collected 5 days after the yellow fever booster vaccination. This TCR came from a man aged 18 to 29 who received the YFV17D yellow fever vaccine. CDR3 bases: TGCGCCAGCAGCCAAGGAGGAGGGCAGAGGGATGAGCAGTTCTTC. The encoded protein is CASSQGGGQRDEQFF.